This TCR beta chain is drawn from a study of Tregs in tolerant kidney transplant recipients. Broader study findings: Nucleotide sequences could not be compared across some patients' samples due to primer changes. Expanding Tregs on activated donor B cells appeared to best identify donor-specific TCRbeta clones.

Comment on this clone: Its antigen remains unidentified.

Mixed chimerism was transient after nonmyeloablative marrow transplants from related graft donors. Unstimulated regulatory T cells (CD4+CD25+CD127-), CD4+CD25- non-regulatory cells, CD4 and CD8 cells were FACS-sorted from thawed PBMCs. The germline V gene encodes CDR1 SGDLS and CDR2 YYNGEE. This CDR3 region has 18 residues. After removal of 7 bases from V and 2 bases from J, the junction contained 17 bases not matched to a gene. Assay used: immunoSEQ multiplex PCR; TCRdb lists only in-frame clones, some missing. The sample yields approximately 47,000 clones, about nine tenths seen once. The source of this sequence is a human patient who received a combined kidney and bone marrow transplant. Some T cells here may be from the graft donor. The genes are TRBV9 and TRBJ2-3; 9 bases map to TRBD2. The sequenced sample was CD8+ T cells from blood (PBMCs), obtained 12 months after the transplant. The CDR3 nucleotides are TGTGCCAGCTCAGAGAGTAGCGGGAGCTTCGGACTCACAGATACGCAGTATTTT. It is translated as CASSESSGSFGLTDTQYF.